Presented here are 27 T cell receptor beta chains from one specimen sequenced in a study of blood T cells in healthy people across ages. It was with a sample-barcoded 5' primer and a J-beta primer mix that a second PCR of roughly 7 to 12 cycles was run. TCRdb processed the 5' RACE reads anew with MiXCR; each CDR3 protein has one entry. In the table there are about 800,000 distinct CDR3 sequences, approximately 25% of which are singletons. A further study also used this sample, focusing on T cells of mothers and their children.

Sequenced input: blood. The origin of the receptors is a boy between 5 and 17 years old in good health.

This clonotype was observed a handful of times. This chain connects TRBV5-4 to TRBJ2-3; a weak D match, TRBD1 (6 bases). V shed 0 bases and J shed 2 bases, with 13 bases lying between them. Germline CDR1 is SGHNT and CDR2 is YYREEE (reference sequence). The CDR3 consists of 16 residues. CDR3 sequence (DNA): TGTGCCAGCAGCTTGGCAGCCTCAGGGGACACAGATACGCAGTATTTT. The encoded protein is CASSLAASGDTDTQYF.

This clonotype was seen only a few times. The rearrangement links TRBV10-3 to TRBJ2-7, with 16 bases identical to TRBD2. The germline V gene encodes CDR1 ENHRY and CDR2 SYGVKD. CDR3 size: 17 residues. After removal of 3 bases from V and 6 bases from J, the junction contained 8 bases not matched to a gene. The CDR3 is CAISDTGTSGRAPEQYF. In nucleotides, the CDR3 is TGTGCCATCAGTGATACCGGGACTAGCGGGAGGGCCCCCGAGCAGTACTTC.

A few counts support this clonotype. The CDR3 DNA is TGTGCCAGCACCCAGACAGCGGGAGGCCCAGATACGCAGTATTTT. As protein: CASTQTAGGPDTQYF. The rearrangement joins TRBV9 to TRBJ2-3; TRBD2 matches at 9 bases. The CDR3 consists of 15 residues. V was pared by 6 bases and J by 4 bases, with 9 bases of the junction left unmatched. Germline V lookup: CDR1 SGDLS, CDR2 YYNGEE.

This chain joins TRBV20-1 and TRBJ2-5; the D gene is possibly TRBD1 (5 bases). Germline assignment: CDR1 DFQATT and CDR2 SNEGSKA (reference sequence). This CDR3 contains 14 residues. Trimming stripped 3 bases from V and 5 bases from J, with 16 bases between. CDR3 residues: CSASVLGARETQYF. As DNA, the CDR3 is TGCAGTGCTAGTGTTCTTGGGGCGCGGGAGACCCAGTACTTC.

The J gene is TRBJ2-5, the V gene TRBV7-3, with 7 nucleotides matching TRBD1. Germline values: CDR1 SGHTA, CDR2 FQGTGA. There are 15 residues in the CDR3. Unmatched junction bases numbered 6, after V lost 3 bases and J lost 2 bases. CDR3 in amino acids: CASSFIPGQQETQYF. The CDR3 bases are TGTGCCAGCAGCTTTATCCCGGGACAGCAAGAGACCCAGTACTTC.

V gene TRBV20-1 combines with J gene TRBJ1-5; the match to TRBD1 covers 8 bases. Looked up from germline, CDR1 is DFQATT and CDR2 is SNEGSKA (reference sequence). V gave up 0 bases and J gave up 1 base; unmatched junction bases: 8. CDR3 size: 17 residues. In DNA, the CDR3 is TGCAGTGCTAGAGATGGGCAGGGGGCGCGAAGCAATCAGCCCCAGCATTTT. Protein sequence: CSARDGQGARSNQPQHF.

The gene calls are TRBV25-1 and TRBJ2-1; D is perhaps TRBD2 (6 bases). Germline V gives CDR1 MGHDK, CDR2 SYGVNS. V was pared by 6 bases and J by 8 bases, with 11 bases between. This CDR3 has 12 amino acids. The CDR3 is CASSRGNDEQFF. The CDR3 nucleotides are TGTGCCAGCAGCCGCGGGAACGATGAGCAGTTCTTC.

V is TRBV20-1 and J is TRBJ1-1; no reliable D call. The germline V gene encodes CDR1 DFQATT and CDR2 SNEGSKA (reference sequence). The ends were cut back, 1 base at V and 3 bases at J, with 6 bases in the middle. The CDR3 totals 12 residues. In DNA, the CDR3 is TGCAGTGCTAGAGGCGAGTACACTGAAGCTTTCTTT. Translating gives CSARGEYTEAFF.

Concerning this clonotype itself: A much more abundant neighbour one base away suggests this may be a read error. The CDR3 here is CAGSSFLAGGGMETQYF. The CDR3 DNA sequence: TGTGCCGGCAGTTCCTTCCTAGCGGGGGGAGGGATGGAGACCCAGTACTTC. V is TRBV6-5 and J is TRBJ2-5; 11 nucleotides agree with TRBD2. The CDR3 sequence is 17 residues long. Germline lookup yields CDR1 MNHEY and CDR2 SVGAGI.

This clonotype has a count of ten or more. The chain couples TRBV6-2 or TRBV6-3 to TRBJ2-7; no firm D call. The germline V gene encodes CDR1 MNHEY and CDR2 SVGEGT. There are 15 residues in the CDR3. Trimming took 5 bases from V and 0 from J, leaving 14 bases between them. CDR3 sequence: CASSVVTWSSYEQYF. The CDR3 DNA reads as TGTGCCAGCAGTGTAGTGACTTGGAGCTCCTACGAGCAGTACTTC.

The sample holds a few counts of this clonotype. This sequence joins TRBV15 and TRBJ1-4; 8 nucleotides match TRBD1. With 1 base clipped from V and 3 bases from J, the junction kept 13 bases outside the gene matches. The CDR3 sequence is 19 residues long. Germline lookup yields CDR1 LNHNV and CDR2 YYDKDF (reference sequence). CDR3 sequence: CATSRVRRAGGLSNEKLFF. The DNA for the CDR3 is TGTGCCACCAGCAGAGTTCGTCGGGCAGGGGGCTTATCTAATGAAAAACTGTTTTTT. The full variable domain, rest sourced from reference TRBV15 and TRBJ1-4, is DAMVIQNPRYQVTQFGKPVTLSCSQTLNHNVMYWYQQKSSQAPKLLFHYYDKDFNNEADTPDNFQSRRPNTSFCFLDIRSPGLGDTAMYLCATSRVRRAGGLSNEKLFFGSGTQLSVL.

The chain employs TRBV5-1 and TRBJ2-3, with TRBD1 as a possible D gene (6 bases). Germline values: CDR1 SGHRS, CDR2 YFSETQ. Deletions cut 0 bases from V and 2 bases from J, with 13 bases between. CDR3 length: 16 residues. The CDR3 DNA reads as TGCGCCAGCAGCTTGGCGGTCAGGGGCACCACAGATACGCAGTATTTT. Translating it yields CASSLAVRGTTDTQYF. Looking up the rest from reference TRBV5-1 and TRBJ2-3 gives the full variable domain: KAGVTQTPRYLIKTRGQQVTLSCSPISGHRSVSWYQQTPGQGLQFLFEYFSETQRNKGNFPGRFSGRQFSNSRSEMNVSTLELGDSALYLCASSLAVRGTTDTQYFGPGTRLTVL.

This clonotype occurred a few times. The chain has TRBV6-1 and TRBJ1-1; D gene unclear. The V end was cut by 6 bases, the J end by 2 bases, with 7 bases between. This CDR3 comprises 12 residues. The germline gives CDR1 MNHNS, CDR2 SASEGT. CDR3 in amino acids: CASRWGNTEAFF. The CDR3 DNA follows: TGTGCCAGCAGATGGGGAAACACTGAAGCTTTCTTT.

The chain is built from TRBV4-3 and TRBJ1-4; 7 bases align to TRBD1. The J segment lost 2 bases and the V segment lost 0 bases, leaving 0 bases of the junction unmatched. The germline V gene has CDR1 LGHNA and CDR2 YSLEER. CDR3 length equals 15 residues. CDR3 in amino acids: CASSQETGTNEKLFF. DNA for the CDR3: TGCGCCAGCAGCCAAGAGACAGGGACTAATGAAAAACTGTTTTTT.

This clonotype was recorded many times. This rearrangement joins TRBV7-2 to TRBJ1-2; D not certain. CDR3 length: 12 amino acids. Per germline, CDR1 SGHTA and CDR2 FQGNSA. V was shortened by 5 bases and J by 4 bases, with 8 bases between the two germline ends. Here the CDR3 reads CASSPRSYGYTF. DNA for the CDR3: TGTGCCAGCAGCCCGCGAAGCTATGGCTACACCTTC.

The CDR3 loop reads CSARVLPQEKLFF. CDR3 in DNA: TGCAGTGCTAGAGTCTTGCCCCAGGAAAAACTGTTTTTT. The chain carries TRBV20-1 and TRBJ1-4; D gene unclear. Trimming took off 1 base at V and 8 bases at J, with 11 bases between the two ends. CDR1 DFQATT and CDR2 SNEGSKA come from the germline V gene (reference sequence). CDR3 length: 13 amino acids.

This clonotype came up a few times. The CDR3 here is CASSSSGAQYYNEQFF. The CDR3 region has the DNA TGTGCCAGCAGCTCGTCAGGCGCACAATACTACAATGAGCAGTTCTTC. The chain links TRBV7-2 to TRBJ2-5; D gene uncertain. The DNA matches TRBJ2-1 better at its end, which makes the J call doubtful. CDR3 size: 16 residues. From germline, CDR1 is SGHTA and CDR2 FQGNSA.

This clonotype was recorded many times. The chain carries TRBV7-9 and TRBJ1-1; tentative D call: TRBD1 (5 bases). The germline CDR1 and CDR2 sequences are SEHNR and FQNEAQ (reference sequence). The germline V and J ends were trimmed by 5 bases and 4 bases, with 14 bases remaining between them. CDR3 length: 14 residues. Here the CDR3 reads CASSLPGGGTEAFF. DNA for the CDR3: TGTGCCAGCAGCCTCCCTGGGGGTGGCACTGAAGCTTTCTTT.

As DNA, the CDR3 is TGTGCCAGCTCTCGAGCGGGGACTAGCACAGATACGCAGTATTTT. Protein: CASSRAGTSTDTQYF. The V call is TRBV18, the J call TRBJ2-3, with 7 positions matching TRBD2. The CDR3 loop spans 15 amino acids. CDR1 is KGHSH, CDR2 LQKENI, per germline. The V and J ends lost 6 bases and 0 bases, in that order; junction bases with no gene match: 6.

On this clonotype itself: The junction departs from the called germline gene at one end, perhaps through a read error. V usage is TRBV7-8 and J usage is TRBJ1-2; TRBD1 might be the D (6 bases). Germline V CDR1 and CDR2: SGHVS, FQNEAQ. The CDR3 has 15 residues. This CDR3 reads CASSLLPGANYGYNF. In DNA form, the CDR3 reads TGTGCCAGCAGCTTACTCCCGGGGGCGAACTATGGCTACAACTTC.

This clonotype occurred many times. The J gene is TRBJ2-5, the V gene TRBV7-9, with unresolved D. This CDR3 spans 15 amino acids. Germline CDR1 is SEHNR and CDR2 is FQNEAQ (reference sequence). The V end was cut by 3 bases, the J end by 1 base, with 12 bases between. In DNA, the CDR3 is TGTGCCAGCAGCTTCCACACAGAGCTCCAAGAGACCCAGTACTTC. Amino acid sequence: CASSFHTELQETQYF.

DNA of the CDR3: TGTGCCAGCAGTTACCAAGGACTGGGTGAGCAGTTCTTC. It specifies CASSYQGLGEQFF. The chain combines TRBV6-6 with TRBJ2-5, with D possibly being TRBD2 (5 bases). The J call is doubtful: the DNA matches TRBJ2-1 better. CDR1 and CDR2 (germline): MNHNY, SVGAGI (reference sequence). The CDR3 has 13 residues.

CDR3 coding DNA: TGTGCCAGCAAATCTGCCCTTATGAACAGCAACACTGAAGCTTTCTTT. Translation: CASKSALMNSNTEAFF. The J gene is TRBJ1-1, the V gene TRBV28; D remains unclear. Germline V gene data show CDR1 as MDHEN and CDR2 as SYDVKM. The CDR3 covers 16 residues. The V end was cut by 7 bases, the J end by 2 bases, with 20 bases between.

This clonotype was detected only a few times. The gene calls are TRBV6-5 and TRBJ1-1; D is perhaps TRBD1 (5 bases). The CDR3 extends over 14 amino acids. The V end lost 6 bases, the J end lost 11 bases, and 22 bases lay between the germline ends. Germline V lookup: CDR1 MNHEY, CDR2 SVGAGI. In DNA, the CDR3 is TGTGCCAGCAGACCAAACCGGGACCTAAAATGGGCTTTCTTT. Its translation: CASRPNRDLKWAFF.

This clonotype turned up a few times. The chain links TRBV4-2 to TRBJ2-7; D unclear. V lost 1 base and J 3 bases, leaving 13 bases between the germline ends. The V gene's germline CDR1 is LGHNA and CDR2 YNFKEQ. This CDR3 has 15 residues. CDR3 nucleotide sequence: TGTGCCAGCAGCCAAGGCCTGGGAATAGGCTACGAGCAGTACTTC. Its translation is CASSQGLGIGYEQYF.

V gene TRBV12-3 or TRBV12-4 combines with J gene TRBJ1-1; D not certain. Trimming cost V 3 bases and J 3 bases, with 11 bases left between them. The CDR3 loop spans 14 amino acids. CDR3 protein: CASSFANGDTEAFF. In nucleotides, the CDR3 is TGTGCCAGCAGTTTCGCGAACGGGGACACTGAAGCTTTCTTT.

This chain connects TRBV29-1 to TRBJ2-5, with D unresolved. Germline values: CDR1 SQVTM, CDR2 ANQGSEA. V lost 4 bases and J 5 bases, leaving 14 bases between the germline ends. This CDR3 spans 13 amino acids. CDR3 DNA sequence: TGCAGCGTTGTTTCGGTCAGTACGGAGACCCAGTACTTC. Protein sequence: CSVVSVSTETQYF.